Sequencing of this T cell receptor beta chain was carried out in a study of cytomegalovirus exposure and HLA in healthy donors. Overall study context: There were approximately 81 million unique TCRs (from HLA-typed donors) in an early data release. Study findings and constraints: The likely explanation for a cluster of highly shared sequence variants was sequencing artifact. Later on, an analysis tied around 17,000 TCR beta sequences to HLA alleles at 0.05 false discovery rate.

This CDR3 contains 13 residues. Trimming at V came to 5 bases and at J to 4 bases, leaving 2 bases not matched to a gene. Germline V lookup: CDR1 LNHDA, CDR2 SQIVND (reference sequence). With respect to this clone: Its antigen remains unknown.

This PCR relied on a set of 60 Vbeta primers and 13 Jbeta primers. Produced via immunoSEQ multiplex PCR; TCRdb's table is partial and in-frame only. Of under 200,000 clones in the sample, roughly 79% were seen once. The chain carries TRBV19 and TRBJ1-1, with 9 bases identical to TRBD1. Specimen: PBMCs. The receptor's source is a woman in her 30s in good health and CMV-seropositive. The CDR3 nucleotides are TGTGCCAGTAGTCGGACAGGGGCCACTGAAGCTTTCTTT. Translated: CASSRTGATEAFF.